This TCR beta chain was profiled in a study of OX40 agonist ivuxolimab in advanced cancers. On the study more broadly: People who had prior anti-PD-1, anti-PD-L1 or anti-CTLA-4 therapy could take part, and roughly 40% had some.

The CDR3 contains 14 residues. The germline CDR1 and CDR2 sequences are SGHVS and FQNEAQ. The ends were cut back, 5 bases at V and 1 base at J, with 11 bases in the middle. Sequenced by immunoSEQ multiplex PCR; TCRdb stores in-frame clones only, minus some. The sample yields more than 40,000 clones, about 90% seen once. J is TRBJ1-1 and V is TRBV7-8; D unclear. The receptor comes from an adult with an advanced solid tumor such as melanoma, head and neck, liver or kidney cancer. The material sequenced was CD4+ or CD8+ T cells sorted from blood, taken in a trial of the OX40 agonist ivuxolimab. CDR3 nucleotides: TGTGCCAGCAGCCCCTGGACTGCGAACACTGAAGCTTTCTTT. It codes for CASSPWTANTEAFF.